This T cell receptor beta chain was obtained from a study of Ad26.COV2.S vaccination and SARS-CoV-2 variants. Study information: The vaccine Ad26.COV2.S was put into the muscle once, or twice with 56 days between.

This CDR3 has 14 amino acids. Between the trimmed V and J ends, which lost 4 bases and 2 bases, there was a span of 7 bases. Germline CDR1 KGHDR, CDR2 SFDVKD. Sequencing used immunoSEQ multiplex PCR; TCRdb keeps in-frame clones, though not all of them. The table includes about 410,000 clones, approximately 90% detected once. The treatment was: about 20 received Ad26.COV2.S at low or high dose, single or two shots; a few received placebo; per-sample allocation not given. At day 63 after the first vaccine or placebo injection, samples were drawn. The donor was a Boston adult aged 18-55 years. This receptor was taken from a person aged 18-65 years who received the Ad26.COV2.S COVID-19 vaccine or a placebo. Sequencing was performed on peripheral blood, taken in a trial of Ad26.COV2.S vaccine versus placebo. This chain connects TRBV24-1 to TRBJ2-2; no reliable D call. This chain's CDR3 is CATSEQFNTGELFF. As DNA, the CDR3 is TGTGCCACCAGTGAACAATTCAACACCGGGGAGCTGTTTTTT.